This T cell receptor (beta chain) was retrieved from a study of control samples from healthy donors and cancer patients. Clones were sequenced by immunoSEQ multiplex PCR, and TCRdb holds only the in-frame ones, with some missing. Of about 49,000 clones in the sample, 65% to 90% were seen once. In germline, CDR1 is MGHRA, CDR2 YSYEKL. CDR3 length: 17 residues. V was cut by 0 bases and J by 0 bases, with 15 bases left in between. The sequenced sample was PBMCs. This TCR was recovered from a woman aged 45-59 years with lung cancer. The chain carries TRBV4-1 and TRBJ2-7; no clear D. The chain's CDR3 is CASSQETGLTISYEQYF. In DNA, the CDR3 is TGCGCCAGCAGCCAAGAGACTGGTTTGACGATCTCCTACGAGCAGTACTTC.